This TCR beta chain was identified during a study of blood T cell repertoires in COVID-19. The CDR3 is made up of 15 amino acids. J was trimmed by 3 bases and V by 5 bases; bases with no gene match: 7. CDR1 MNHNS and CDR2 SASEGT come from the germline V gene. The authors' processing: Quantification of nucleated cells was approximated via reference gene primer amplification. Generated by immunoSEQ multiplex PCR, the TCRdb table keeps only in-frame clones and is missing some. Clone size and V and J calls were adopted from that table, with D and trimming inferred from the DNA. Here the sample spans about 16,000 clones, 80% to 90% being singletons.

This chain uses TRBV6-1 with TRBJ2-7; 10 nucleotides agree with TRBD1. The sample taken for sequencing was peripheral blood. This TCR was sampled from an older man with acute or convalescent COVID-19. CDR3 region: CASSPGTGVHYEQYF. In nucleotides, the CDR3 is TGTGCCAGCAGTCCCGGGACAGGGGTACACTACGAGCAGTACTTC.